This TCR beta chain was found in a study of beta chain features in type 1 diabetes. Heparinised blood was drawn once per donor, averaging approximately 100 mL. Cells sorted by CD45RO/CCR7/CD25/CD127/CD95/CD27 comprised CD4+ naive, central memory, regulatory and stem cell-like memory cells. This clone was observed a few times. The CDR3 consists of 13 residues. Germline V gene lookup returns CDR1 SQVTM and CDR2 ANQGSEA. With 6 bases clipped from V and 2 bases from J, the junction kept 4 bases outside the gene matches. cDNA synthesis used the whole RNA isolate, giving expressed TCRB sequences. Some clones are missing from TCRdb's copy, which holds only in-frame ones; the method was immunoSEQ multiplex PCR. The sample contains 240,000 or so clones, around 65% of which appear only once.

The TCR was taken from a man aged 25-40 years in good health. The sequencing input was naive CD4+ T cells from blood. The chain carries TRBV29-1 and TRBJ2-3; 8 bases match TRBD1. CDR3 sequence: CSVQGALTDTQYF. The CDR3 DNA is TGCAGCGTGCAGGGGGCCCTCACAGATACGCAGTATTTT.